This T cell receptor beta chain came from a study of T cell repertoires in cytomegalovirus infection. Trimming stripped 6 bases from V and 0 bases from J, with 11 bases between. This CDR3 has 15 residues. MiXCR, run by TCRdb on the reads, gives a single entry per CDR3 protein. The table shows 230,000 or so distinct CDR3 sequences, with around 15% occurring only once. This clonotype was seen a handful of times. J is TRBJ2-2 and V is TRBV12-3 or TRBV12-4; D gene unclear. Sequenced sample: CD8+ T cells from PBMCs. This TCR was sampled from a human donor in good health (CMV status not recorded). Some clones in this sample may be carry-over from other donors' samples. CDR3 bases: TGTGCCAGCAGGCCGGGCTACGCGAACACCGGGGAGCTGTTTTTT. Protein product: CASRPGYANTGELFF.